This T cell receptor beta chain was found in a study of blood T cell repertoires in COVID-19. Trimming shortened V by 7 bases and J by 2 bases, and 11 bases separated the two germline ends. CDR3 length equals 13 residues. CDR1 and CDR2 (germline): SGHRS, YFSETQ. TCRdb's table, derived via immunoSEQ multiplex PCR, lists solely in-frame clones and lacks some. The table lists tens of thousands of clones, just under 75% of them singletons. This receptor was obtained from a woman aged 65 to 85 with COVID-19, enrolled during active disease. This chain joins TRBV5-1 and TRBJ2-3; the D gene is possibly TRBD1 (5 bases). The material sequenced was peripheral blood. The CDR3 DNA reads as TGCGCCAGCGGCCGCAGGGCCACAGATACGCAGTATTTT. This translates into CASGRRATDTQYF.